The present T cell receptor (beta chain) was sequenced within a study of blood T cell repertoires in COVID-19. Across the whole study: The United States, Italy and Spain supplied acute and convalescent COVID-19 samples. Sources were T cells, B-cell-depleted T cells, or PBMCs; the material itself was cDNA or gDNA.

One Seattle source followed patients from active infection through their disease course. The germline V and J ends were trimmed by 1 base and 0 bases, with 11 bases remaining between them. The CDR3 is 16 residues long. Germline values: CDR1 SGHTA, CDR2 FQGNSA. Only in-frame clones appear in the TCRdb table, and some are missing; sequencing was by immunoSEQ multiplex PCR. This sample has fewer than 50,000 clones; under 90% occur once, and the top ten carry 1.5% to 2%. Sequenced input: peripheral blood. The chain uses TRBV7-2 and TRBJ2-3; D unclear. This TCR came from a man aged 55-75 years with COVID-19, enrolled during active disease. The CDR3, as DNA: TGTGCCAGCAGCTTAGGTGTCTTCACTAGCACAGATACGCAGTATTTT. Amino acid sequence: CASSLGVFTSTDTQYF.